This T cell receptor beta chain was recovered during a study of CD8 T cells in ankylosing spondylitis. This clonotype has only a few counts. The target antigen is unknown. Overall study results and limits: Certain motif variants had earlier been reported in reactive arthritis synovial fluid and blood. Reportedly, significant enrichment of disease-linked clones occurred in matched ankylosing spondylitis synovial fluid. For ankylosing spondylitis blood, a TCR beta motif of about 8 highly homologous variants appeared characteristic.

Each TCR beta library was made by quantitative 5'-RACE that incorporated molecular barcodes. TCRdb itself ran the 5' RACE reads through MiXCR, one entry per CDR3 protein. The profile shows 700,000 or so distinct CDR3 sequences, around 20% of them singletons. Sequenced input: blood, either unsorted or a sorted T cell fraction (not recorded which). The TCR comes from a male donor with ankylosing spondylitis.

The CDR3 loop reads CSAGGGRNTEAFF. CDR3 DNA: TGCAGCGCCGGCGGGGGCAGAAACACTGAAGCTTTCTTT. The chain has TRBV29-1 and TRBJ1-1; D might be TRBD1 (6 bases). The CDR3 runs to 13 residues. The germline V and J ends were trimmed by 7 bases and 2 bases, with 14 bases remaining between them. Germline CDR1 and CDR2: SQVTM and ANQGSEA.